This T cell receptor (beta chain) was recovered during a study of shared T cell receptors in the human thymus. The CDR3 consists of 15 residues. Germline V gives CDR1 MNHEY, CDR2 SMNVEV (reference sequence). With V trimmed by 6 bases and J by 3 bases, 6 bases remained unmatched. Clones were read by immunoSEQ multiplex PCR, and TCRdb kept only the in-frame ones, dropping some. This repertoire shows hundreds of thousands of clones, 75% to 85% found once; its top ten account for 0.013%. These sequences were also reported in another study, on human thymus T cells. That report notes: Related reports documented highly overlapping thymic repertoires among unrelated individuals.

Sample: thymocytes. V is TRBV27 and J is TRBJ2-1; TRBD1 matches at 9 bases. The receptor's source is a boy under three years old with a congenital heart defect. The CDR3 nucleotides read TGTGCCAGCAGGCAGGGACAGGGCCTCTACAATGAGCAGTTCTTC. Amino acid sequence: CASRQGQGLYNEQFF.